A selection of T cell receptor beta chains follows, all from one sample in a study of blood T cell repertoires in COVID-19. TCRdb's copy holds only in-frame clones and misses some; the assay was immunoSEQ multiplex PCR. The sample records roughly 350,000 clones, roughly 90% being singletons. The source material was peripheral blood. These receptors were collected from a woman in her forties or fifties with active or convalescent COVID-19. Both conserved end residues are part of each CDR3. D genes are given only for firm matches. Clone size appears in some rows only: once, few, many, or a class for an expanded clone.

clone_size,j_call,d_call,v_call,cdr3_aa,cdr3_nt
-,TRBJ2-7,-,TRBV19,CASSIGQGSYEQYF,TGTGCCAGTAGTATAGGCCAGGGATCCTACGAGCAGTACTTC
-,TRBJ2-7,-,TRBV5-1,CASTFGGSYEQYF,TGCGCCAGCACCTTCGGGGGCTCCTACGAGCAGTACTTC
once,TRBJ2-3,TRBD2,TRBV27,CASSLWTSGNTDTQYF,TGTGCCAGCAGTTTGTGGACTAGCGGGAACACAGATACGCAGTATTTT
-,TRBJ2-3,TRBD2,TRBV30,CAWSGTSGSTASAQYF,TGTGCCTGGAGTGGGACTAGCGGGAGTACGGCAAGTGCGCAGTATTTT
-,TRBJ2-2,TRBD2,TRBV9,CASRLAGVTGELFF,TGTGCCAGCAGGTTAGCGGGAGTTACCGGGGAGCTGTTTTTT
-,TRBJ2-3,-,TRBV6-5,CASSQRIGGTDTQYF,TGTGCCAGCAGCCAGCGCATAGGCGGCACAGATACGCAGTATTTT
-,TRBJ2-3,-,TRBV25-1,CASSEWGGGTDTQYF,TGTGCCAGCAGTGAATGGGGCGGGGGCACAGATACGCAGTATTTT
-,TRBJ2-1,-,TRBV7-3,CASSRDYYNEQFF,TGTGCCAGCAGCCGAGACTACTACAATGAGCAGTTCTTC
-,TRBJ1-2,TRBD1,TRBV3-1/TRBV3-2,CASSRKDRDGYTF,TGTGCCAGCAGCCGCAAGGACAGGGATGGCTACACCTTC
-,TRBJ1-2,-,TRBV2,CASTHEGVQYGYTF,TGTGCCAGCACCCACGAAGGGGTCCAGTATGGCTACACCTTC
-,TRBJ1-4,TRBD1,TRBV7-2,CASSYLIGQGVDEKLFF,TGTGCCAGCAGCTACTTGATCGGGCAGGGGGTGGATGAAAAACTGTTTTTT
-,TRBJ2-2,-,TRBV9,CASSWTPSAGTGELFF,TGTGCCAGCAGCTGGACCCCTAGCGCCGGCACCGGGGAGCTGTTTTTT
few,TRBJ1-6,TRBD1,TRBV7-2,CASSLGDRGSSPLHF,TGTGCCAGCAGCTTAGGGGACAGGGGTAGCTCACCCCTCCACTTT
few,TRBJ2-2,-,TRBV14,CASSQFDSLLNTGELFF,TGTGCCAGCAGCCAATTCGACAGCCTACTAAACACCGGGGAGCTGTTTTTT
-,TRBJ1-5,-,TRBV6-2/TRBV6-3,CASSYMSGYGEYQPQHF,TGTGCCAGCAGTTACATGTCAGGGTACGGTGAATATCAGCCCCAGCATTTT
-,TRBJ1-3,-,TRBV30,CAWSIRGGAGGNTIYF,TGTGCCTGGAGCATACGGGGGGGCGCGGGCGGAAACACCATATATTTT
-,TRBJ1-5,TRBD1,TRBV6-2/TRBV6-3,CASSRGQGDQPQHF,TGTGCCAGCAGCCGTGGACAGGGGGATCAGCCCCAGCATTTT